This is a list of T cell receptor beta chains from one sample in a study of identical twins. One entry per CDR3 protein results from TCRdb running MiXCR on the 5' RACE reads. The data hold 1.5 million to 2 million distinct CDR3 sequences, with less than 35% observed a single time. The specimen sequenced was cord blood. These receptors originate from a newborn girl in good health. Each CDR3 is given with its conserved first and last residue. D genes are given only for firm matches. Part of the rows lack a size; the others show once, few, many or a class for expanded clones.

NA,TRBD2,TRBJ2-5,TRBV24-1,CATRLADNEQYF,TGTGCCACCCGACTAGCGGACAATGAGCAGTACTTC
few,TRBD1,TRBJ2-7,TRBV12-3/TRBV12-4,CASSTDRAGSYEQYF,TGTGCCAGCAGCACGGACAGGGCGGGTTCCTACGAGCAGTACTTC
NA,TRBD2,TRBJ2-1,TRBV27,CASSFLWRERGNEQFF,TGTGCCAGCAGTTTTCTATGGCGGGAGAGGGGAAATGAGCAGTTCTTC
NA,NA,TRBJ2-2,TRBV4-1,CASSQVGGDGELFF,TGCGCCAGCAGCCAAGTAGGGGGGGACGGGGAGCTGTTTTTT
NA,NA,TRBJ2-3,TRBV5-1,CASSLRLIAGSTDTQYF,TGCGCCAGCAGCTTGCGTTTAATCGCCGGGAGCACAGATACGCAGTATTTT
NA,NA,TRBJ1-1,TRBV28,CASSLIPSTEAFF,TGTGCCAGCAGTTTGATTCCGAGCACTGAAGCTTTCTTT
NA,NA,TRBJ2-1,TRBV19,CASSKREAFNEQFF,TGTGCCAGTAGTAAGAGAGAGGCCTTCAATGAGCAGTTCTTC
NA,NA,TRBJ2-7,TRBV3-1,CASSQDVKQYF,TGTGCCAGCAGCCAAGACGTTAAGCAGTACTTC
NA,TRBD2,TRBJ2-7,TRBV2,CASSWRPGGGLYEQYF,TGTGCCAGCAGTTGGCGACCTGGGGGGGGACTCTACGAGCAGTACTTC
NA,NA,TRBJ2-2,TRBV5-1,CASRSNPGGELFF,TGCGCCAGCAGATCTAATCCAGGGGGGGAGCTGTTTTTT
NA,NA,TRBJ1-2,TRBV20-1,CSARDYRGYTF,TGCAGTGCTAGAGATTACCGTGGCTACACCTTC
NA,NA,TRBJ2-7,TRBV4-2,CASSQVVGAYEQYF,TGTGCCAGCAGCCAAGTGGTAGGAGCCTACGAGCAGTACTTC
few,NA,TRBJ2-3,TRBV18,CASSPPANTDTQYF,TGTGCCAGCTCACCACCGGCCAACACAGATACGCAGTATTTT
NA,NA,TRBJ2-1,TRBV12-3/TRBV12-4,CASSLIQVYYRNDNEQFF,TGTGCCAGCAGTTTGATTCAGGTATATTACAGGAACGACAATGAGCAGTTCTTC
few,TRBD1,TRBJ1-1,TRBV29-1,CSGRQGALNTEAFF,TGCAGCGGCCGACAGGGGGCTTTGAACACTGAAGCTTTCTTT
few,TRBD2,TRBJ2-3,TRBV18,CASSPPKAGGRQGDTQYF,TGTGCCAGCTCACCACCCAAAGCGGGAGGCCGGCAGGGAGATACGCAGTATTTT
once,TRBD1,TRBJ2-5,TRBV20-1,CSASTGIETQYF,TGTAGTGCTTCGACAGGGATAGAGACCCAGTACTTC
NA,TRBD2,TRBJ2-1,TRBV11-2,CASSLGGLAATKWNEQFF,TGTGCCAGCAGCTTAGGGGGACTAGCGGCGACGAAGTGGAATGAGCAGTTCTTC
NA,NA,TRBJ2-3,TRBV12-3/TRBV12-4,CASRDEFTDTQYF,TGTGCCAGCAGGGACGAATTCACAGATACGCAGTATTTT
NA,TRBD1,TRBJ1-2,TRBV10-2,CASSESRTGAGYTF,TGCGCCAGCAGTGAGTCCCGGACAGGGGCCGGCTACACCTTC
few,NA,TRBJ2-2,TRBV18,CASSQNTGLNTGELFF,TGTGCCAGCTCCCAAAACACAGGGCTGAACACCGGGGAGCTGTTTTTT
few,TRBD1,TRBJ2-7,TRBV29-1,CSAAGGWSYEQYF,TGCAGCGCAGCAGGGGGTTGGTCCTACGAGCAGTACTTC
few,NA,TRBJ2-1,TRBV7-2,CASSLVPIRYNEQFF,TGTGCCAGCAGCTTAGTCCCGATCCGCTACAATGAGCAGTTCTTC
NA,NA,TRBJ1-1,TRBV25-1,CASSELEGPMNTEAFF,TGTGCCAGCAGTGAATTGGAGGGACCGATGAACACTGAAGCTTTCTTT
once,NA,TRBJ1-5,TRBV20-1,CSAGPHGRNQPQHF,TGCAGTGCAGGTCCCCACGGGAGGAATCAGCCCCAGCATTTT
few,NA,TRBJ2-7,TRBV25-1,CASSEIQGAYEQYF,TGTGCCAGCAGTGAAATACAGGGAGCCTACGAGCAGTACTTC
few,NA,TRBJ2-7,TRBV20-1,CSAGWYEQYF,TGCAGTGCGGGCTGGTACGAGCAGTACTTC
NA,NA,TRBJ1-4,TRBV6-1,CASRHPARPLFF,TGTGCCAGCAGACACCCGGCTCGACCTCTGTTTTTT
NA,TRBD1,TRBJ2-4,TRBV5-1,CASSLRWQGENIQYF,TGCGCCAGCAGCTTGCGTTGGCAGGGGGAAAACATTCAGTACTTC